The 13 T cell receptor beta chains below come from one sample, sequenced in a study of T cell responses to AZD1222 COVID-19 vaccine. Sequencing was performed with immunoSEQ multiplex PCR; in TCRdb, only in-frame clones are kept and a portion is missing. This sample has about 120,000 clones, with approximately 90% found just once. Material: peripheral blood, obtained on day 0 of AZD1222 vaccination. The receptors here all came from an adult in good health.

The rearrangement links TRBV7-2 to TRBJ1-3; weak D call: TRBD1 (6 bases). The CDR3 sequence is 17 residues long. Trimming removed 1 base at V and 4 bases at J, with 17 bases between. Germline V gene lookup returns CDR1 SGHTA and CDR2 FQGNSA. CDR3: CASSLGPGQGAGNTIYF. Written as DNA, the CDR3 is TGTGCCAGCAGCTTAGGCCCGGGACAAGGGGCCGGAAACACCATATATTTT. Supplemented by reference TRBV7-2 and TRBJ1-3, the full variable domain reads GAGVSQSPSNKVTEKGKDVELRCDPISGHTALYWYRQSLGQGLEFLIYFQGNSAPDKSGLPSDRFSAERTGGSVSTLTIQRTQQEDSAVYLCASSLGPGQGAGNTIYFGEGSWLTVV.

This sequence joins TRBV6-5 and TRBJ1-1; D perhaps matches TRBD1 (5 bases). The CDR3 consists of 15 residues. The germline V gene has CDR1 MNHEY and CDR2 SVGAGI. Trimming took 7 bases from V and 0 from J, leaving 15 bases between them. The CDR3 bases are TGTGCCAGCACCGGGGACGGAACACTGAACACTGAAGCTTTCTTT. This encodes CASTGDGTLNTEAFF.

The genes are TRBV6-1 and TRBJ1-1; D is perhaps TRBD1 (5 bases). With 1 base removed from V and 2 bases from J, the gap between germline ends came to 11 bases. The V gene's germline CDR1 is MNHNS and CDR2 SASEGT. The CDR3 spans 15 residues. CDR3 in amino acids: CASSEVYGGNTEAFF. Here the CDR3 DNA reads TGTGCCAGCAGTGAAGTTTACGGGGGAAACACTGAAGCTTTCTTT.

The sample holds a few counts of this clone. The V call is TRBV7-9, the J call TRBJ2-2, with a tentative D call TRBD1 (6 bases). Trimming left V 5 bases short and J 4 bases short, with 14 bases between. This CDR3 is built from 15 residues. Germline V gives CDR1 SEHNR, CDR2 FQNEAQ (reference sequence). The CDR3 sequence: CASSKAGAITGELFF. Written as DNA, the CDR3 is TGTGCCAGCAGCAAAGCAGGGGCGATCACCGGGGAGCTGTTTTTT.

This rearrangement joins TRBV7-9 to TRBJ1-3, with D perhaps TRBD1 (6 bases). Germline V gene data show CDR1 as SEHNR and CDR2 as FQNEAQ (reference sequence). The V and J ends lost 1 base and 0 bases respectively, with 16 bases between them. This CDR3 has 18 residues. CDR3 protein: CASSLVRLGHSSGNTIYF. CDR3 DNA: TGTGCCAGCAGCTTAGTCCGGTTGGGACACAGCTCTGGAAACACCATATATTTT.

This chain connects TRBV7-3 to TRBJ2-2; 8 bases match TRBD1. The CDR3 loop spans 14 amino acids. The germline gives CDR1 SGHTA, CDR2 FQGTGA. Trimming removed 4 bases from V and 7 bases from J; junction bases left unmatched: 5. The DNA for the CDR3 is TGTGCCAGCAGCTCCAGACAGGGGAGCGGGGAGCTGTTTTTT. Its protein product is CASSSRQGSGELFF.

The chain recombines TRBV7-3 with TRBJ1-2, with D possibly TRBD1 on 5 matching bases. V was pared by 5 bases and J by 0 bases, with 16 bases between. In germline, CDR1 is SGHTA, CDR2 FQGTGA. This CDR3 region has 16 residues. CDR3 region: CASSPSGAVPNYGYTF. For the CDR3, the DNA is TGTGCCAGCAGCCCATCCGGGGCGGTTCCTAACTATGGCTACACCTTC.

V usage is TRBV10-2 and J usage is TRBJ1-2; 9 bases line up with TRBD1. The CDR3 has 13 residues. The trim removed 2 bases at V and 5 bases at J, leaving 0 bases unmatched. The germline CDR1 and CDR2 sequences are WSHSY and SAAADI. The CDR3 bases are TGCGCCAGCAGTGAGGGGACAGGGTATGGCTACACCTTC. As protein: CASSEGTGYGYTF.

The rearrangement links TRBV4-1 to TRBJ1-2; TRBD1 might be the D (5 bases). The V gene lost 0 bases and the J gene lost 2 bases, with 10 bases spanning the gap. The germline gives CDR1 MGHRA, CDR2 YSYEKL. This CDR3 is built from 15 residues. CDR3 in DNA: TGCGCCAGCAGCCAAGAACCCCAGGGAAACTATGGCTACACCTTC. Protein product: CASSQEPQGNYGYTF.

This chain joins TRBV10-3 and TRBJ2-7, with 9 bases lining up with TRBD1. J lost 2 bases, V lost 7 bases, and 12 bases had no gene match. CDR3 length: 16 residues. Germline loops: CDR1 ENHRY, CDR2 SYGVKD. The CDR3 reads CAIKRVRDREAYEQYF. Here the CDR3 DNA reads TGTGCCATCAAACGAGTAAGGGACAGGGAGGCCTACGAGCAGTACTTC.

This clone was observed a few times. The chain links TRBV20-1 to TRBJ1-6; D not certain. The CDR3 is 15 residues long. Germline V CDR1 and CDR2: DFQATT, SNEGSKA (reference sequence). Deletions cut 3 bases from V and 8 bases from J, with 17 bases between. CDR3 loop: CSASVPDAPYSPLHF. CDR3 nucleotides: TGCAGTGCTAGTGTCCCCGACGCACCTTATTCACCCCTCCACTTT.

The CDR3, as DNA: TGTGCCAGCAGCTCCTACCGAGAGACCCAGTACTTC. Protein: CASSSYRETQYF. V usage is TRBV7-2 and J usage is TRBJ2-5; D uncertain. Trimming removed 4 bases from V and 4 bases from J, with 7 bases in between. CDR1 SGHTA and CDR2 FQGNSA come from the germline V gene. This CDR3 has 12 amino acids.

This rearrangement joins TRBV18 to TRBJ2-1; 9 positions agree with TRBD2. This CDR3 comprises 16 residues. V dropped 3 bases and J dropped 7; count of bases not matched to a gene: 10. Germline loops: CDR1 KGHSH, CDR2 LQKENI. The CDR3 loop is CASSPRGRGGQNEQFF. The CDR3 coding sequence is TGTGCCAGCTCACCGCGAGGGCGGGGGGGCCAAAATGAGCAGTTCTTC. Full variable domain (outside the CDR3, taken from reference TRBV18 and TRBJ2-1): NAGVMQNPRHLVRRRGQEARLRCSPMKGHSHVYWYRQLPEEGLKFMVYLQKENIIDESGMPKERFSAEFPKEGPSILRIQQVVRGDSAAYFCASSPRGRGGQNEQFFGPGTRLTVL.